This TCR beta chain was obtained from a study of cytomegalovirus exposure and HLA in healthy donors. Researchers ran the PCR with 60 Vbeta and 13 Jbeta primers. The repertoire was sequenced with immunoSEQ multiplex PCR; TCRdb's copy has only in-frame clones and lacks some. The sample has around 50,000 clones. The CDR3 length is 13 residues. V was clipped by 5 bases and J by 0 bases, with 7 bases between them. CDR1 and CDR2 (germline): SGHAT, FQDESV (reference sequence). Sequenced input: PBMCs. This TCR was recovered from a woman in her forties or fifties in good health and CMV-seropositive. The rearrangement links TRBV11-1 to TRBJ1-1; D unresolved. CDR3 sequence: CASSPYMNTEAFF. In nucleotides, the CDR3 is TGTGCCAGCAGCCCCTATATGAACACTGAAGCTTTCTTT.